This T cell receptor (beta chain) was observed in a study of blood T cell repertoires in COVID-19. The V gene's germline CDR1 is SQVTM and CDR2 ANQGSEA. V was pared by 5 bases and J by 5 bases, with 10 bases of the junction left unmatched. The CDR3 is 15 residues long. Measured with immunoSEQ multiplex PCR; TCRdb has only the in-frame clones, and not every one. The data show approximately 210,000 clones, with about 76% seen just once and approximately 9% held by the top ten. The rearrangement links TRBV29-1 to TRBJ2-1, with TRBD1 matching over 9 bases. The source material was PBMCs or T cells enriched from blood (not recorded which). The sequence came from a woman in her forties or fifties with acute COVID-19. This CDR3 reads CSVLIIGTGHNEQFF. The CDR3 nucleotides are TGCAGCGTTCTGATAATAGGGACAGGGCACAATGAGCAGTTCTTC.